Sequencing of this T cell receptor (beta chain) was carried out in a study of T cells after posttransplantation cyclophosphamide (TCRdb year 2016). Study-level background: T cell repertoire reconstitution was tracked by TRB sequencing after myeloablative bone marrow transplantation in which posttransplantation cyclophosphamide was used as GVHD prophylaxis. Samples from approximately 40 PTCy-treated patients and 15 to 20 related bone marrow donors of those patients were subjected to antigen receptor sequencing. Blood from every one of the roughly 30 PTCy patients who had 1-year posttransplant specimens underwent TRB sequencing. In 3 patients, TRB sequencing was also performed on up to 3 more blood samples taken 2 to 5.2 years after transplant, and in 4 patients, pretransplant blood was also TRB-sequenced. Because TRA and TRB clonality correlated tightly in 10 or so samples, later TCR analyses were limited to TRB. Public TRB sequences were searched against a database of over 3,500 sequences associated with responses to pathogens, tumor antigens, self-antigens and alloantigens. General conclusions and limits of the study: Across approximately 45 patients, recipient CMV seropositivity and CMV reactivation were highly associated with TRB clonality; PTCy diversity was similar to CNI/methotrexate controls. At 1-2 months, donor-recipient similarity was low but rose over the first year, and the later blood repertoires were often dominated by donor CD8+ memory clones. The TRB repertoires of T cells infiltrating skin or GI tract showed only limited overlap with the TRB repertoires of T cells in blood.

Genomic DNA was used for TRB sequencing, which was performed with the immunoSEQ assay at survey resolution or with the hsTCRB kit. Processing in the source paper ran as follows. The immunoSEQ software was used for initial read processing, and the LymphoSeq R package was used for repertoire analyses. Clonality was computed as 1 minus normalized Shannon entropy, and a Gini coefficient was also calculated for each TRB dataset. Phenotypes of unsorted samples were inferred by mapping TRB sequences from sorted subsets of the recipient or donor onto the same recipient's unsorted samples. TCRdb provides this immuneACCESS table in a form limited to in-frame rearrangements. Some clones are lacking; in checked studies, under half of them reflect an unresolved V gene, and why the rest are absent is not known. That table furnishes V, J and clone size, whereas the DNA furnished D and trimming. Here the sample has roughly 32,000 clones; about 90% occur a single time. The ten largest account for about 0.25% of the sample.

With respect to this clone: The antigen this receptor binds is unknown. One base away there is no much larger clone; base qualities are not given.

CDR1 MGHRA and CDR2 YSYEKL are derived from the germline V gene. The CDR3 has 16 amino acids, counting the end cysteine and phenylalanine. The retained sequence is limited to the CDR3, 48 bases, with the frame set at the first base. V lost 4 bases and J lost 5 bases, and the count of bases not matched to a germline gene is 9. To count as naive, T cells had to be viable CD3+CD4+ or CD3+CD8+ cells with a CCR7+CD45RA+CD45RO-CD95-CD27+CD28+ profile. Peripheral blood samples were provided by related bone marrow donors on the day of marrow donation. Peripheral blood and bone marrow mononuclear cells were isolated by Ficoll-Hypaque density centrifugation and cryopreserved. FACS on a FACSAria II was used to sort CD4+ and CD8+ T cells, including the naive and memory subsets.

Sequences were obtained from naive CD4+ T cells sorted from PBMCs. The chain employs TRBV4-1 and TRBJ1-2, and 11 junctional nucleotides match TRBD1. This sequence originates from an older woman in good health, CMV-negative, and a related stem cell transplant donor. The CDR3 amino acid sequence is: CASSRDGTGGGYGYTF. At the DNA level, the sequence is TGCGCCAGCAGCCGAGACGGGACAGGGGGAGGGTATGGCTACACCTTC.